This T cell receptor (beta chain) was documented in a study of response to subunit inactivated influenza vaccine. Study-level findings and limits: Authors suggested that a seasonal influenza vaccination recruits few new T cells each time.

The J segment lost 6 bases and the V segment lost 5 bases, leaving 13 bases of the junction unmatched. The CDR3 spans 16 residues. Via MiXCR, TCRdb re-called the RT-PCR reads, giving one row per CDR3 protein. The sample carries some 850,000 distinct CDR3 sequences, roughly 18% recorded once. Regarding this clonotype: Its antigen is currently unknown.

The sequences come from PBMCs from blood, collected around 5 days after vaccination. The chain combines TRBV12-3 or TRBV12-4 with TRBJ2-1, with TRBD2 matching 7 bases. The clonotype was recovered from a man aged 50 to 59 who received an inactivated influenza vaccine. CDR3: CASSHRGSRVVNEQFF. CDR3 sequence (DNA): TGTGCCAGCAGTCACCGCGGGAGTCGGGTCGTCAATGAGCAGTTCTTC.